Presented here are 31 T cell receptor beta chains from one specimen sequenced in a study of blood T cell repertoires in COVID-19. Libraries were prepared by immunoSEQ multiplex PCR; TCRdb keeps only in-frame clonotypes and omits some of them. Here the sample spans around 620,000 clones, just under 90% being singletons. Sequenced sample: peripheral blood. The source of these receptors is a woman in her late teens or twenties with acute or convalescent COVID-19.

This clone was recorded only once. The rearrangement joins TRBV29-1 to TRBJ1-2; the D gene is possibly TRBD1 (5 bases). The CDR3 totals 13 residues. Germline V gene data show CDR1 as SQVTM and CDR2 as ANQGSEA. Trimming removed 3 bases at V and 2 bases at J, with 10 bases between. In DNA form, the CDR3 reads TGCAGCGTTGATGCCCAGGGCAACTATGGCTACACCTTC. This codes for CSVDAQGNYGYTF.

To note about this clone: Compared with germline, one end of the junction differs, possibly owing to a read error. The same CDR3 arises from other DNA sequences in this sample as well. The chain is built from TRBV18 and TRBJ1-2; no firm D call. The CDR3 is 15 amino acids. CDR1 is KGHSH, CDR2 LQKENI, per germline. CDR3 DNA sequence: TGCGCCAGCTCACCCCAAGCGATGGGGAGCTATGGCTACACCTTC. Amino acid sequence: CASSPQAMGSYGYTF.

The rearrangement uses TRBV7-9 and TRBJ1-3; 8 bases are a match to TRBD1. V gave up 5 bases and J gave up 2 bases; unmatched junction bases: 5. The V gene's germline CDR1 is SEHNR and CDR2 FQNEAQ (reference sequence). CDR3 length: 15 amino acids. DNA for the CDR3: TGTGCCAGCAGCCGGACAGGGAGGGCTGGAAACACCATATATTTT. Translation: CASSRTGRAGNTIYF.

The chain carries TRBV11-2 and TRBJ2-7, with TRBD1 matching 9 bases. There are 15 residues in the CDR3. Losses at the gene ends were 7 bases for V and 1 base for J; bases not matched to a gene: 8. Germline V CDR1 and CDR2: SGHAT, FQNNGV. The CDR3 protein is CASTLLTGGSYEQYF. In nucleotides, the CDR3 is TGTGCCAGCACCCTCTTGACAGGGGGTTCCTACGAGCAGTACTTC.

This rearrangement joins TRBV29-1 to TRBJ2-7; 9 bases line up with TRBD1. CDR3 length: 12 residues. In germline, CDR1 is SQVTM, CDR2 ANQGSEA. V lost 4 bases to trimming and J lost 3 bases; unmatched junction nucleotides: 1. DNA of the CDR3: TGCAGCGTTGGACAGGGGGACTACGAGCAGTACTTC. Translating it yields CSVGQGDYEQYF.

The chain carries TRBV24-1 and TRBJ2-1; D gene uncertain. This CDR3 has 15 amino acids. The V end was cut by 1 base, the J end by 5 bases, with 11 bases between. From germline, CDR1 is KGHDR and CDR2 SFDVKD. The CDR3, as DNA: TGTGCCACCAGTGATTTCGGAACAGCAGACAATGAGCAGTTCTTC. Translated: CATSDFGTADNEQFF.

This clone was recorded only once. The chain joins TRBV7-2 to TRBJ1-4, with D unresolved. The ends were cut back, 6 bases at V and 8 bases at J, with 10 bases in the middle. The CDR3 is 12 amino acids. Germline V gives CDR1 SGHTA, CDR2 FQGNSA. The chain's CDR3 is CASRSGEEKLFF. CDR3 nucleotide sequence: TGTGCCAGCAGGTCTGGGGAGGAAAAACTGTTTTTT.

The rearrangement joins TRBV27 to TRBJ1-2; D call uncertain. CDR1 and CDR2 from the germline V gene are MNHEY and SMNVEV (reference sequence). This CDR3 has 17 residues. The V end lost 5 bases, the J end lost 4 bases, and 23 bases lay between the germline ends. For the CDR3, the DNA is TGTGCCAGCAGTACCTCGGACGGGGTAGCCGATGGCTATGGCTACACCTTC. The encoded protein is CASSTSDGVADGYGYTF.

The CDR3 sequence: CASAPGQRIPWVNQPQHF. CDR3 nucleotide sequence: TGTGCCAGTGCCCCGGGACAGCGGATCCCCTGGGTCAATCAGCCCCAGCATTTT. V and J are TRBV27 and TRBJ1-5; 7 nucleotides agree with TRBD1. The CDR3 contains 18 residues. Trimming took 9 bases from V and 3 from J; bases not matched to a gene: 20. Per germline, CDR1 MNHEY and CDR2 SMNVEV (reference sequence).

This chain links TRBV5-8 with TRBJ1-3; D may be TRBD1 (5 bases). The CDR3 runs 16 residues. CDR1 SGHTS and CDR2 YDEGEE come from the germline V gene. The V gene lost 3 bases and the J gene lost 0 bases, with 13 bases spanning the gap. The CDR3, as DNA: TGTGCCAGCAGCTGGGGCAGGCTGAGCTCTGGAAACACCATATATTTT. It encodes CASSWGRLSSGNTIYF.

In its sample, this clone was seen once. The V gene is TRBV7-3, the J gene TRBJ1-6; no clear D gene. Germline V CDR1 and CDR2: SGHTA, FQGTGA. Trimming removed 1 base at V and 0 bases at J, with 13 bases between. This CDR3 contains 18 residues. The CDR3 loop is CASSLSVMGVSYNSPLHF. DNA of the CDR3: TGTGCCAGCAGCTTAAGTGTCATGGGCGTCTCCTATAATTCACCCCTCCACTTT.

V and J are TRBV6-5 and TRBJ1-1, with TRBD1 matching over 7 bases. Germline loops: CDR1 MNHEY, CDR2 SVGAGI. There are 11 residues in the CDR3. V shed 7 bases and J 11 bases; nucleotides not matched to a gene: 7. CDR3 sequence (DNA): TGTGCCAGCAATTTCGGACAGGAGGCTTTCTTT. Amino acid sequence: CASNFGQEAFF.

The chain joins TRBV5-1 to TRBJ1-1; maybe TRBD1 (5 bases). The ends were cut back, 5 bases at V and 4 bases at J, with 12 bases in the middle. This CDR3 has 13 amino acids. Germline V gene data show CDR1 as SGHRS and CDR2 as YFSETQ. The CDR3 sequence: CASRPGSGTEAFF. Written as DNA, the CDR3 is TGCGCCAGCAGACCAGGGTCTGGCACTGAAGCTTTCTTT.

Notes on this clone: This sample includes further DNA sequences coding for the same CDR3. The rearrangement uses TRBV19 and TRBJ1-1; D is perhaps TRBD1 (6 bases). CDR1 and CDR2 from the germline V gene are LNHDA and SQIVND (reference sequence). The CDR3 runs to 12 residues. V was clipped by 8 bases and J by 1 base, with 8 bases between them. The CDR3 sequence is CASLTGNTEAFF. The DNA for the CDR3 is TGTGCCAGTTTGACAGGGAACACTGAAGCTTTCTTT.

The chain employs TRBV5-1 and TRBJ2-7; 10 bases map to TRBD2. Germline V gene sequence: CDR1 SGHRS, CDR2 YFSETQ. V shed 2 bases, J shed 7 bases, and the junction held 9 bases outside the gene matches. The CDR3 totals 15 residues. The CDR3 DNA is TGCGCCAGCAGCTTTTCTAGCGGGGGTGCGGGGGAGCAGTACTTC. It encodes CASSFSSGGAGEQYF.

The chain combines TRBV7-8 with TRBJ1-3; 11 bases are shared with TRBD1. CDR3 size: 16 residues. CDR1 and CDR2 (germline): SGHVS, FQNEAQ. V trimming: 5 bases; J trimming: 4 bases; junction bases outside the gene matches: 7. This CDR3 reads CASSPGQGAIGNTIYF. Here the CDR3 DNA reads TGTGCCAGCAGCCCCGGACAGGGGGCAATCGGAAACACCATATATTTT.

This clone was observed once. The chain is built from TRBV5-1 and TRBJ1-3; tentatively, D is TRBD1 (5 bases). The CDR3 contains 15 residues. Germline V gene sequence: CDR1 SGHRS, CDR2 YFSETQ. The ends were cut back, 0 bases at V and 2 bases at J, with 9 bases in the middle. The CDR3, as DNA: TGCGCCAGCAGCTTGGAAGGAGGGGCTGGAAACACCATATATTTT. Translation: CASSLEGGAGNTIYF.

As DNA, the CDR3 is TGTGCCACCAGTGATTTTCTGGGGAGCGAACTGTTTTTT. Encoded protein: CATSDFLGSELFF. J is TRBJ1-4 and V is TRBV24-1, with D unclear. V shed 1 base and J shed 12 bases, with 11 bases lying between them. CDR3 length equals 13 residues. The V gene's germline CDR1 is KGHDR and CDR2 SFDVKD.

CDR3 protein: CASSLGGDEYF. The CDR3 DNA follows: TGTGCCAGCAGCCTGGGAGGGGACGAATATTTT. V gene TRBV6-5 combines with J gene TRBJ1-3; D is possibly TRBD1 (5 bases). The CDR3 has 11 amino acids. Looked up from germline, CDR1 is MNHEY and CDR2 is SVGAGI. Deletions cut 6 bases from V and 15 bases from J, with 15 bases between.

The gene calls are TRBV2 and TRBJ2-5; TRBD1 is a possible D gene (5 bases). The CDR3 is made up of 11 amino acids. The V end was cut by 6 bases, the J end by 5 bases, with 7 bases between. Germline V gene lookup returns CDR1 SNHLY and CDR2 FYNNEI. The CDR3 loop is CASRKGETQYF. The DNA of the CDR3 is TGTGCCAGCAGGAAGGGGGAGACCCAGTACTTC.

The chain combines TRBV2 with TRBJ2-3; D perhaps matches TRBD2 (7 bases). V was shortened by 6 bases and J by 0 bases, with 16 bases between the two germline ends. Germline V gene lookup returns CDR1 SNHLY and CDR2 FYNNEI. This CDR3 region has 16 residues. The CDR3 coding sequence is TGTGCCAGCAGGGTGGTCGGGGGGCCTAGCACAGATACGCAGTATTTT. Translating gives CASRVVGGPSTDTQYF. Full variable domain (outside the CDR3, taken from reference TRBV2 and TRBJ2-3): EPEVTQTPSHQVTQMGQEVILRCVPISNHLYFYWYRQILGQKVEFLVSFYNNEISEKSEIFDDQFSVERPDGSNFTLKIRSTKLEDSAMYFCASRVVGGPSTDTQYFGPGTRLTVL.

For the CDR3, the DNA is TGTGCCAGCTCACCACAGGGCAGGGGGTTCACAGATACGCAGTATTTT. This gives the protein CASSPQGRGFTDTQYF. The chain carries TRBV18 and TRBJ2-3, with 7 bases that match TRBD1. CDR3 length: 16 residues. Trimming at V came to 1 base and at J to 2 bases, leaving 6 bases not matched to a gene. The germline V gene encodes CDR1 KGHSH and CDR2 LQKENI.

The CDR3 nucleotides read TGTGCCGCCGGGGGTGAGAACACTGAAGCTTTCTTT. Its protein product is CAAGGENTEAFF. The chain combines TRBV2 with TRBJ1-1, with a weak D call TRBD1 (5 bases). The V gene's germline CDR1 is SNHLY and CDR2 FYNNEI. The CDR3 covers 12 residues. Trimming removed 11 bases from V and 1 base from J, with 11 bases in between.

The chain combines TRBV6-5 with TRBJ1-1, with D maybe TRBD1 (5 bases). The CDR3 runs to 15 residues. The V and J ends lost 0 bases and 4 bases respectively, with 12 bases between them. CDR1 and CDR2 (germline): MNHEY, SVGAGI. As DNA, the CDR3 is TGTGCCAGCAGTTACTCTGGGGCCCCGACCACTGAAGCTTTCTTT. This codes for CASSYSGAPTTEAFF.

This sequence joins TRBV7-9 and TRBJ1-1; unclear D gene. CDR3 size: 14 residues. The germline V gene has CDR1 SEHNR and CDR2 FQNEAQ (reference sequence). V lost 2 bases, J lost 5 bases, and 12 bases lay in between. CDR3 sequence reads: CASSLFFGETEAFF. The DNA of the CDR3 is TGTGCCAGCAGCTTATTTTTCGGGGAGACTGAAGCTTTCTTT.

This rearrangement joins TRBV30 to TRBJ2-3; D is unresolved. V gave up 1 base and J gave up 4 bases, with 6 bases separating them. The CDR3 extends over 12 amino acids. Looked up from germline, CDR1 is GTSNPN and CDR2 is SVGIG (reference sequence). This CDR3 reads CAWSEQADTQYF. In DNA, the CDR3 is TGTGCCTGGAGTGAGCAGGCAGATACGCAGTATTTT.

The chain is built from TRBV3-1 (or the pseudogene TRBV3-2) and TRBJ1-2; TRBD1 matches 10 bases. Germline-derived CDR1 and CDR2 are LGHDT and YNNKEL (reference sequence). With 1 base clipped from V and 10 bases from J, the junction kept 9 bases outside the gene matches. CDR3 length: 15 residues. In DNA form, the CDR3 reads TGTGCCAGCAGCCAAGTAGACAGGGGGCCTTCGACCTACACCTTC. Amino acids: CASSQVDRGPSTYTF.

CDR3 loop: CASSLSITGVRAWYGYTF. The CDR3 DNA reads TGCGCCAGCAGCTTGTCTATTACAGGGGTCCGGGCGTGGTATGGCTACACCTTC. The J gene is TRBJ1-2, the V gene TRBV5-1; TRBD1 matches at 7 bases. Losses at the gene ends were 1 base for V and 5 bases for J; bases not matched to a gene: 17. Germline CDR1 and CDR2: SGHRS and YFSETQ. The CDR3 runs 18 residues.

This clone was seen only a few times. The V call is TRBV7-9, the J call TRBJ1-1; D call uncertain. V was clipped by 0 bases and J by 4 bases, with 9 bases between them. The CDR3 contains 14 residues. Germline assignment: CDR1 SEHNR and CDR2 FQNEAQ (reference sequence). CDR3 loop: CASSLAVFSTEAFF. The CDR3 DNA sequence: TGTGCCAGCAGCTTAGCCGTGTTCAGCACTGAAGCTTTCTTT.

The chain couples TRBV11-2 to TRBJ1-5; TRBD1 aligns across 9 bases. Germline loops: CDR1 SGHAT, CDR2 FQNNGV. The CDR3 runs to 15 residues. Trimming cost V 5 bases and J 4 bases; bases outside gene matches: 6. DNA of the CDR3: TGTGCCAGCAGCGTAACAGGGGGCCCTAATCAGCCCCAGCATTTT. The encoded protein is CASSVTGGPNQPQHF.

The V and J genes are TRBV5-1 and TRBJ1-2; weak D call: TRBD1 (5 bases). The CDR3 totals 13 residues. Germline assignment: CDR1 SGHRS and CDR2 YFSETQ. Trimming left V 3 bases short and J 5 bases short, with 11 bases between. The CDR3 here is CASSSSGGYGYTF. CDR3 coding DNA: TGCGCCAGCAGCTCCTCTGGGGGGTATGGCTACACCTTC.